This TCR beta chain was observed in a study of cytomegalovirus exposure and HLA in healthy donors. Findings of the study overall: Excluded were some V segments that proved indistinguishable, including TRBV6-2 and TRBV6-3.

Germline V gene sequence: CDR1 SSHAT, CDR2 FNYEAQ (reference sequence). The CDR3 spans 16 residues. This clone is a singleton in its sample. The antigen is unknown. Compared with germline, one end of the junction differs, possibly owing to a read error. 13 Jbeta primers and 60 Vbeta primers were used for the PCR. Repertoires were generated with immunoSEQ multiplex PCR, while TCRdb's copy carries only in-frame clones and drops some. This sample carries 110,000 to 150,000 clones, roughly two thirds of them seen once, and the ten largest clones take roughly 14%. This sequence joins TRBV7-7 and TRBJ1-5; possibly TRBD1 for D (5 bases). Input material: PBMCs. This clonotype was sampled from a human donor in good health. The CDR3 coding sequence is TGTGCTAGCAGCTTAGGACGTCAGGGCCGGAATCAGCCCCAGCATTTT. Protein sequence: CASSLGRQGRNQPQHF.